This T cell receptor beta chain was documented in a study of T cells after yellow fever vaccination. The study's findings and limits: Reappearance after the booster was observed for most primary-vaccination clones (more than 95% CD4, roughly 88% CD8).

V lost 1 base to trimming and J lost 3 bases; unmatched junction nucleotides: 3. This CDR3 has 15 amino acids. Germline V CDR1 and CDR2: MGHRA, YSYEKL. This clonotype appeared a few times. As yet, its antigen is unknown. TCRdb independently ran MiXCR on the 5' RACE reads; one entry per CDR3 protein. Among hundreds of thousands of distinct CDR3 sequences listed, 3% to 4.5% were seen once. The sample consisted of PBMCs, taken on the day of the yellow fever booster vaccination. This clonotype was obtained from a man between 18 and 29 years old who received the YFV17D yellow fever vaccine. V is TRBV4-1 and J is TRBJ2-7; the match to TRBD1 covers 10 bases. CDR3 region: CASSQGQGAFYEQYV. As DNA, the CDR3 is TGCGCCAGCAGCCAAGGACAGGGGGCTTTCTACGAGCAGTACGTC.